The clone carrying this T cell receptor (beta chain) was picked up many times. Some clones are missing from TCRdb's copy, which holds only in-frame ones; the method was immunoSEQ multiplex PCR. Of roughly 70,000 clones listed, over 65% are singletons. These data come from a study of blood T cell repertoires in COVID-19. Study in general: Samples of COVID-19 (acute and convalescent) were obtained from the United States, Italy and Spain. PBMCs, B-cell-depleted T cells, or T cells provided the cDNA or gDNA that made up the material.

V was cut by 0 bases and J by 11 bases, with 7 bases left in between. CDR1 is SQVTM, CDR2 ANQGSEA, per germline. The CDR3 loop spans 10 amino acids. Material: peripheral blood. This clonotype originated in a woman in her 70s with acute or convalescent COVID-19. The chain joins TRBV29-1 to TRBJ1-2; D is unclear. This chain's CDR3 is CSVEDQRYTF. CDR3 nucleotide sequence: TGCAGCGTTGAAGATCAGCGGTACACCTTC.